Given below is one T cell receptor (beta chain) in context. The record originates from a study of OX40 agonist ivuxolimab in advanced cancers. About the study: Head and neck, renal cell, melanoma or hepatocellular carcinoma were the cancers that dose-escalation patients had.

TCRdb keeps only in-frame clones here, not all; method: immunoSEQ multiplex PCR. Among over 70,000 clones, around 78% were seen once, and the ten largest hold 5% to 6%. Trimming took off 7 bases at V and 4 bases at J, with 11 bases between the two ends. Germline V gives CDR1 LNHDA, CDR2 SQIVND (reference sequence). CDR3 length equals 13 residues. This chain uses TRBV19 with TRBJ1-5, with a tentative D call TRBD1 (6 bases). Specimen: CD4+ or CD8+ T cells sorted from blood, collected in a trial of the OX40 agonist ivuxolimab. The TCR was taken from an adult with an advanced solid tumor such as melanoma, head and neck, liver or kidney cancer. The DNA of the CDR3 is TGTGCCAGTACCTCTGGACAGAATCAGCCCCAGCATTTT. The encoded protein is CASTSGQNQPQHF. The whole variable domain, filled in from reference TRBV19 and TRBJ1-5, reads DGGITQSPKYLFRKEGQNVTLSCEQNLNHDAMYWYRQDPGQGLRLIYYSQIVNDFQKGDIAEGYSVSREKKESFPLTVTSAQKNPTAFYLCASTSGQNQPQHFGDGTRLSIL.